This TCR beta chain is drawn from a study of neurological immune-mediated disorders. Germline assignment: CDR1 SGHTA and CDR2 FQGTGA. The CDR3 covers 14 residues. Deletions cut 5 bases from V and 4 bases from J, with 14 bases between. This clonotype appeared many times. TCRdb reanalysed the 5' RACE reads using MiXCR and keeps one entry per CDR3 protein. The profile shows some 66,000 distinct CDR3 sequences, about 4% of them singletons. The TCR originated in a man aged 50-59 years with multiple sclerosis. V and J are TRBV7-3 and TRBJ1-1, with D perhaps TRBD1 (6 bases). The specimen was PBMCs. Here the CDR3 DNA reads TGTGCCAGCAGCAAAGGGGGGCCGGGCACTGAAGCTTTCTTT. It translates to CASSKGGPGTEAFF.